Each of the 11 T cell receptor beta chains below was sequenced from the same sample in a study of blood T cell repertoires in COVID-19 (TCRdb year 2020). Library prep was done by the immunoSEQ multiplex PCR assay. This immuneACCESS table, as held by TCRdb, lists in-frame sequences with V and J called but not all clones. Of the missing ones, under half trace to an unresolved V gene in checked studies; the others have no known cause. The sample table records about 180,000 clones; around nine tenths of these occur just once. About an eighth of the sample belongs to the ten largest clones. Sequences were obtained from peripheral blood. Every receptor here comes from a woman between 65 and 79 years old with COVID-19, enrolled during active disease.

J is TRBJ2-3 and V is TRBV20-1; D not certain. CDR1 and CDR2 from the germline V gene are DFQATT and SNEGSKA (reference sequence). V lost 6 bases and J 6 bases, leaving 10 bases between the germline ends. This CDR3 is built from 11 residues. CDR3 protein: CSASLRDTQYF. The CDR3 DNA reads TGCAGTGCCTCCCTGAGGGATACGCAGTATTTT.

This clone was observed once. The rearrangement uses TRBV28 and TRBJ2-3; 8 bases are shared with TRBD1. V lost 7 bases, J lost 0 bases, and 12 bases stayed unmatched. The CDR3 covers 17 residues. Germline V CDR1 and CDR2: MDHEN, SYDVKM. CDR3 sequence reads: CASIRTGSITSTDTQYF. The DNA of the CDR3 is TGTGCCAGCATCCGGACAGGGAGTATTACTAGCACAGATACGCAGTATTTT.

The V and J genes are TRBV6-5 and TRBJ1-4; weak D call: TRBD1 (5 bases). Germline loops: CDR1 MNHEY, CDR2 SVGAGI. The CDR3 has 13 amino acids. Deletions cut 2 bases from V and 8 bases from J, with 9 bases between. DNA of the CDR3: TGTGCCAGCAGTTACAGGGGAGGGGAAAAACTGTTTTTT. Translating it yields CASSYRGGEKLFF.

The chain joins TRBV2 to TRBJ1-1, with 7 bases identical to TRBD1. Germline CDR1 SNHLY, CDR2 FYNNEI. This CDR3 spans 16 amino acids. With 2 bases clipped from V and 3 bases from J, the junction kept 9 bases outside the gene matches. The CDR3 is CASSEMTGSRDTEAFF. The CDR3 DNA reads TGTGCCAGCAGTGAAATGACAGGGAGTAGGGACACTGAAGCTTTCTTT.

This clone was seen once. The V gene is TRBV5-1, the J gene TRBJ1-2, with 10 nucleotides matching TRBD1. Per the germline V gene, CDR1 is SGHRS and CDR2 is YFSETQ. This CDR3 is built from 13 residues. V lost 5 bases to trimming and J lost 6 bases; unmatched junction nucleotides: 4. CDR3: CASRSGTGDGYTF. The CDR3 DNA sequence: TGCGCCAGCAGATCCGGGACAGGGGATGGCTACACCTTC.

This clone was recorded once. The chain combines TRBV10-3 with TRBJ2-7; 9 positions match TRBD1. V trimming: 2 bases; J trimming: 5 bases; junction bases outside the gene matches: 10. Germline values: CDR1 ENHRY, CDR2 SYGVKD. This CDR3 has 16 residues. CDR3 region: CAISEKILQGADEQYF. CDR3 sequence (DNA): TGTGCCATCAGTGAGAAAATCTTACAGGGGGCGGACGAGCAGTACTTC.

The sample holds a few counts of this clone. The chain has TRBV30 and TRBJ2-7; 7 nucleotides line up with TRBD2. V shed 4 bases and J 5 bases; nucleotides not matched to a gene: 11. The germline gives CDR1 GTSNPN, CDR2 SVGIG (reference sequence). The CDR3 totals 14 residues. Here the CDR3 reads CAWNFGGSRNEQYF. As DNA, the CDR3 is TGTGCCTGGAACTTCGGCGGGAGTAGGAACGAGCAGTACTTC.

J is TRBJ1-2 and V is TRBV12-3 or TRBV12-4, with D unresolved. Trimming removed 1 base from V and 7 bases from J, with 4 bases in between. CDR3 length: 11 residues. CDR3 loop: CASSLDGGYTF. The CDR3 nucleotides read TGTGCCAGCAGTTTAGACGGTGGCTACACCTTC.

The rearrangement uses TRBV5-4 and TRBJ1-5; 9 bases line up with TRBD1. Germline V gene lookup returns CDR1 SGHNT and CDR2 YYREEE (reference sequence). The CDR3 sequence is 17 residues long. The V gene end was trimmed by 4 bases and the J gene end by 2 bases; junction bases not matched to a gene: 10. The CDR3 nucleotides are TGTGCCAGCAGCGACTACCGGGACAGGGTCGGCAATCAGCCCCAGCATTTT. It yields the protein CASSDYRDRVGNQPQHF.

The V call is TRBV28, the J call TRBJ2-1; tentatively, D is TRBD1 (6 bases). Germline lookup yields CDR1 MDHEN and CDR2 SYDVKM. Trimming stripped 5 bases from V and 7 bases from J, with 12 bases between. The CDR3 extends over 13 amino acids. This CDR3 reads CASSGGQMNEQFF. CDR3 bases: TGTGCCAGCAGTGGGGGACAAATGAATGAGCAGTTCTTC.

The chain combines TRBV10-1 with TRBJ2-7; 9 nucleotides align to TRBD2. The CDR3 has 15 residues. Germline lookup yields CDR1 WNHNN and CDR2 SYGVQD (reference sequence). V shed 3 bases, J shed 6 bases, and the junction held 9 bases outside the gene matches. The CDR3 protein is CASSEIAGGPVEQYF. CDR3 nucleotide sequence: TGCGCCAGCAGTGAAATTGCGGGAGGGCCGGTCGAGCAGTACTTC.